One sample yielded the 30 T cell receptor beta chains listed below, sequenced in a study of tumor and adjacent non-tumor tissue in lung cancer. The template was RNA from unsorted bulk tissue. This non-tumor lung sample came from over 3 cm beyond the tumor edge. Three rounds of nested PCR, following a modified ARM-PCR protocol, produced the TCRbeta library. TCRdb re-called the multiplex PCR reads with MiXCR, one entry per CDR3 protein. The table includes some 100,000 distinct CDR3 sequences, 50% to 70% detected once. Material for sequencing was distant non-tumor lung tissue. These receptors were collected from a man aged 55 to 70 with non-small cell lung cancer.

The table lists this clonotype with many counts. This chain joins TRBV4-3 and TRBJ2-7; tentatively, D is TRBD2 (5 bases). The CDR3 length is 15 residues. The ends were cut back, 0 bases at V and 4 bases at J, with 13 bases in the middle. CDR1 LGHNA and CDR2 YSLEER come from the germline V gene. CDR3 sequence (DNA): TGCGCCAGCAGCCAAGAGGTAGCGCGAGGTTACGAGCAGTACTTC. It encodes CASSQEVARGYEQYF.

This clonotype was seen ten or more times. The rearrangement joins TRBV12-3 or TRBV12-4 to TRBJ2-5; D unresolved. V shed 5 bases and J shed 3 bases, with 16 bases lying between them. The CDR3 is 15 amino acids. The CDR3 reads CASSPSANDEETQYF. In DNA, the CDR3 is TGTGCCAGCAGTCCCTCGGCCAACGATGAAGAGACCCAGTACTTC.

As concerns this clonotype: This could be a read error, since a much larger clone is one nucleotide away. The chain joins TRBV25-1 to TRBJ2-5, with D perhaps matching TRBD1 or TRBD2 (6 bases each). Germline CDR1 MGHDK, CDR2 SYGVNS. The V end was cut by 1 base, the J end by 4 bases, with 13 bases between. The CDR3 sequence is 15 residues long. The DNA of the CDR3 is TGTGCCAGCAGTGAATTGGGGGGCGCGCGAGAGACCCAGTACTTC. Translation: CASSELGGARETQYF.

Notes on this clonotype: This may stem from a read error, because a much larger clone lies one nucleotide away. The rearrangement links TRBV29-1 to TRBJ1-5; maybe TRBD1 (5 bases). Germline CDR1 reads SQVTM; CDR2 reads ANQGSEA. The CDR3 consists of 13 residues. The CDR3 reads CSVADTLNQPLHF. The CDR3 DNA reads TGCAGCGTCGCGGACACCCTTAATCAGCCCCTGCATTTT.

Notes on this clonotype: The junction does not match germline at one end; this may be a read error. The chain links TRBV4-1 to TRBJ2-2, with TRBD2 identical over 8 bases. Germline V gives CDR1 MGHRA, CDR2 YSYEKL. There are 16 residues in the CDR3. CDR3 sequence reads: CSSSQEDRGGTGELFF. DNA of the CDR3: TGCTCCAGCAGCCAAGAGGATCGGGGGGGTACCGGGGAGCTGTTTTTT.

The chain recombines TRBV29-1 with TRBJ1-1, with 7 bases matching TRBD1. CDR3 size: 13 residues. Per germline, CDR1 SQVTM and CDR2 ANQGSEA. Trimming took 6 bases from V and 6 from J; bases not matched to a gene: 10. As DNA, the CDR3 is TGCAGCGTAAAGACAGGGTGGTTATCTGAAGCTTTCTTT. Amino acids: CSVKTGWLSEAFF.

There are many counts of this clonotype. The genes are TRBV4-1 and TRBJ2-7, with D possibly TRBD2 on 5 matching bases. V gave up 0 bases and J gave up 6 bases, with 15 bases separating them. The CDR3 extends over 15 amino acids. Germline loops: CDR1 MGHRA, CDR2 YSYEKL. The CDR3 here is CASSQDGSSGREQYF. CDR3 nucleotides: TGCGCCAGCAGCCAAGATGGGAGTAGTGGCCGCGAGCAGTACTTC.

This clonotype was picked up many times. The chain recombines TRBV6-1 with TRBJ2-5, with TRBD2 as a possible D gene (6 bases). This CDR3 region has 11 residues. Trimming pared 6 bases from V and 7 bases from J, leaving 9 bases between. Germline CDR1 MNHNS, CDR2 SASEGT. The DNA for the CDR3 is TGTGCCAGCAGCCAAGCGGGGACCCAGTACTTC. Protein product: CASSQAGTQYF.

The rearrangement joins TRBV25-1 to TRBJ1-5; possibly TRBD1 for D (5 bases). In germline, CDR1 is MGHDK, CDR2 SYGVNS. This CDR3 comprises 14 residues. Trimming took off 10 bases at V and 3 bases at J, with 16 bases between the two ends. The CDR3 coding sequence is TGTGCCAACAGCGTCGGGGGTTCCAATCAGCCCCAGCATTTT. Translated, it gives CANSVGGSNQPQHF.

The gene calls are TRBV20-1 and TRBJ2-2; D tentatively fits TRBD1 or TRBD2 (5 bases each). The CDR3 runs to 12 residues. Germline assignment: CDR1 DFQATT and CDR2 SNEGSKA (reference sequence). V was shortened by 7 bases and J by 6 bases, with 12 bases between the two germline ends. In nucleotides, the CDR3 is TGCAGTGGGCAGGGAGCCTCCGGGGAGCTGTTTTTT. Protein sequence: CSGQGASGELFF.

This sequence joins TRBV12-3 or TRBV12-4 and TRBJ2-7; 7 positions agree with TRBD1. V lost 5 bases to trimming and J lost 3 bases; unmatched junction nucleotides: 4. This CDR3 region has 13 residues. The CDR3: CASSGTVCYEQYF. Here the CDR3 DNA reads TGTGCCAGCAGTGGGACAGTCTGCTACGAGCAGTACTTC.

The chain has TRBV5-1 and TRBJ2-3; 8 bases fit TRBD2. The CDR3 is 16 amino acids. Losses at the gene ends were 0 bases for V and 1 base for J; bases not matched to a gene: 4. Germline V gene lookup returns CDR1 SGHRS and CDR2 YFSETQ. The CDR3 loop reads CASSLDPRGGTDTQYF. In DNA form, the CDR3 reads TGCGCCAGCAGCTTGGATCCGCGGGGGGGCACAGATACGCAGTATTTT.

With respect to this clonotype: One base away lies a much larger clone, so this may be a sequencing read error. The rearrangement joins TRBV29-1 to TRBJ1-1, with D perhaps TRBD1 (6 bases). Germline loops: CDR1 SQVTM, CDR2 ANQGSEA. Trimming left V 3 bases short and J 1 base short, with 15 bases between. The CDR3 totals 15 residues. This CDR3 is CSVDTGFGTNTEAFF. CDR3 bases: TGCAGCGTTGACACAGGGTTTGGGACGAACACTGAAGCTTTCTTT.

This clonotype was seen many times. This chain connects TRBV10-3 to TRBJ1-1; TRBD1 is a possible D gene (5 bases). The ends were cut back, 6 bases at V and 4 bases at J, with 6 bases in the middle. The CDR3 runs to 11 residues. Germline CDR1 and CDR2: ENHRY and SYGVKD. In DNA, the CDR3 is TGTGCCATCAGGGGGGGCACTGAAGCTTTCTTT. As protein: CAIRGGTEAFF.

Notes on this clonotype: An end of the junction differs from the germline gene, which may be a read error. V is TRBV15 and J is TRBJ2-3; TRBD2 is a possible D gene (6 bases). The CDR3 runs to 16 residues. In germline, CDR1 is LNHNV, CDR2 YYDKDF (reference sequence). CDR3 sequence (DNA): TGTGCCACCGGCAGGGACGGCGGGGTGAGCACAGATACGCAGTATTTT. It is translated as CATGRDGGVSTDTQYF.

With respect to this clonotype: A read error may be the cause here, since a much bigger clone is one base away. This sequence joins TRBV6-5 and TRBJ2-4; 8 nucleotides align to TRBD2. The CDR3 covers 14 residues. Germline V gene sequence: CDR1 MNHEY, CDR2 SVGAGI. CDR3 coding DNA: TGTGTCAGCAGTTACGGGGGGGGCGAAAACATTCAGTACTTC. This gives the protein CVSSYGGGENIQYF.

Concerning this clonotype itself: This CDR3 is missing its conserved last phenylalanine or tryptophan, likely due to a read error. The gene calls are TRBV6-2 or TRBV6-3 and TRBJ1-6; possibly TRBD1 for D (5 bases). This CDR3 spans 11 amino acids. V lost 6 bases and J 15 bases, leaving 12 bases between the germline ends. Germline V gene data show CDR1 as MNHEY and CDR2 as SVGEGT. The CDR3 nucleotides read TGTGCCAGCAGCTACGACAGAGGCCTCCACTTA. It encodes CASSYDRGLHL.

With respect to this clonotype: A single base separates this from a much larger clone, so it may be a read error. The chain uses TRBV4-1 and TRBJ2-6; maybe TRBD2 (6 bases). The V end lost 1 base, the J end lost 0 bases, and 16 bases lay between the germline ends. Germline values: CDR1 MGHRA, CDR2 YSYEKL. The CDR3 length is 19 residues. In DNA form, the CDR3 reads TGCGCCAGCAGCCAAGGTGGGGGACTGAAAAGCTCTGGGGCCAACGTCCTGACTTTC. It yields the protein CASSQGGGLKSSGANVLTF.

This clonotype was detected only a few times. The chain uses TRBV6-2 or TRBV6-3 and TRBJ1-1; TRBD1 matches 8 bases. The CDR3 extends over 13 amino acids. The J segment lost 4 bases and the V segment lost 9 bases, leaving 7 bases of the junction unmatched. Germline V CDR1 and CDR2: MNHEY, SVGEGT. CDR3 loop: CARRPTGGTEAFF. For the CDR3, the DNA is TGTGCCAGGAGGCCCACAGGGGGCACTGAAGCTTTCTTT.

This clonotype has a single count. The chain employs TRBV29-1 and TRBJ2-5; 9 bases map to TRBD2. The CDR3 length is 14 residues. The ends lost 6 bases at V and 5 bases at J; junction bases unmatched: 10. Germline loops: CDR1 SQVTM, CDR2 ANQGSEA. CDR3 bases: TGCAGCGTCGACATAGCGGGAGTGATTGAGACCCAGTACTTC. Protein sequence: CSVDIAGVIETQYF.

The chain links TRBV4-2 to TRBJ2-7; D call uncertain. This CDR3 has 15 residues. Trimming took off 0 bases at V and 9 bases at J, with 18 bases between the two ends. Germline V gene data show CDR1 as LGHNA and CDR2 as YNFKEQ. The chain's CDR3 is CASSQELSRAHAQYF. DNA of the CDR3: TGTGCCAGCAGCCAAGAACTAAGCCGTGCGCACGCGCAGTACTTC.

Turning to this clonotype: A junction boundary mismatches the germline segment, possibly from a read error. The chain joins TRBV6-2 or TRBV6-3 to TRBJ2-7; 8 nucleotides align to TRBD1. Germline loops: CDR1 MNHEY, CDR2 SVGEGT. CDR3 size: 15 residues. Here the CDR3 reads CGSSLDRDSSYEQYF. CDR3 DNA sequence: TGTGGCAGCAGCTTGGACAGGGACAGCTCCTACGAGCAGTACTTC.

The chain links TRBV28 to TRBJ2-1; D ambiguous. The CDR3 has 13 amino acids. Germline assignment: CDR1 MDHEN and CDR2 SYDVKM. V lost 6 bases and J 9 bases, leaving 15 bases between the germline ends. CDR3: CASRSNEEGEQFF. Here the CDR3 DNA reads TGTGCCAGCAGGTCGAATGAGGAAGGTGAGCAGTTCTTC.

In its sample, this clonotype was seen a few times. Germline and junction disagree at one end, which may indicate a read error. The CDR3 nucleotides read TGCAGTGTTAGACCTGCAGGGACCGGGTCACCCCTCCACTTT. Residues: CSVRPAGTGSPLHF. The J gene is TRBJ1-6, the V gene TRBV20-1, with D maybe TRBD1 (5 bases). The CDR3 loop spans 14 amino acids. The V gene's germline CDR1 is DFQATT and CDR2 SNEGSKA (reference sequence).

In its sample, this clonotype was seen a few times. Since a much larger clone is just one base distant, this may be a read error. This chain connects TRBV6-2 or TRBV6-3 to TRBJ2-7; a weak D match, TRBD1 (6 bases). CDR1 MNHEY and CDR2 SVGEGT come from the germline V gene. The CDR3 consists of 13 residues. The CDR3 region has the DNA TGTGTCAGCATCCAACAGGGATCGTACGAGCAGTACTTC. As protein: CVSIQQGSYEQYF.

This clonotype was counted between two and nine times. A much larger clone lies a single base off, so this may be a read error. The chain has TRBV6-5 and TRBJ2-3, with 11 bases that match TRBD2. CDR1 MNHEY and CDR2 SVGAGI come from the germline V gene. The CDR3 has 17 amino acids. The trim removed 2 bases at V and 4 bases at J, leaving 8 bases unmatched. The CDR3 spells CASSYRATSGNADTQYF. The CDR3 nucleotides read TGTGCCAGCAGTTACCGGGCGACTAGCGGGAACGCAGATACGCAGTATTTT.

CDR3 nucleotides: TGTGCCAGCAGCAATATAAGGGAGTCCTACGAGCAGTACTTC. The encoded protein is CASSNIRESYEQYF. This chain links TRBV11-1 with TRBJ2-7; a weak D match, TRBD2 (5 bases). Trimming took off 5 bases at V and 1 base at J, with 12 bases between the two ends. Germline V gene lookup returns CDR1 SGHAT and CDR2 FQDESV (reference sequence). The CDR3 runs 14 residues.

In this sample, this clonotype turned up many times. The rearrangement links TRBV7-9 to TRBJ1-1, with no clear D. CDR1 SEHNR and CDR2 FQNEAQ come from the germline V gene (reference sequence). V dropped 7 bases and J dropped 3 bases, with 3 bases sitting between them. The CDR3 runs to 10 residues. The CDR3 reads CASTYTEAFF. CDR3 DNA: TGTGCCAGCACCTACACTGAAGCTTTCTTT. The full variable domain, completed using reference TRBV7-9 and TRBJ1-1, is DTGVSQNPRHKITKRGQNVTFRCDPISEHNRLYWYRQTLGQGPEFLTYFQNEAQLEKSRLLSDRFSAERPKGSFSTLEIQRTEQGDSAMYLCASTYTEAFFGQGTRLTVV.

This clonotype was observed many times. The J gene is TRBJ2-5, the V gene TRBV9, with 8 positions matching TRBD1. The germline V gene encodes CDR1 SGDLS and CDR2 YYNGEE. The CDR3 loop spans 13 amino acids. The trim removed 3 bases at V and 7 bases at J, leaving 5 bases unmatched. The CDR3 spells CASSEGQGGTQYF. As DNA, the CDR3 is TGTGCCAGCAGCGAAGGACAGGGTGGGACCCAGTACTTC.

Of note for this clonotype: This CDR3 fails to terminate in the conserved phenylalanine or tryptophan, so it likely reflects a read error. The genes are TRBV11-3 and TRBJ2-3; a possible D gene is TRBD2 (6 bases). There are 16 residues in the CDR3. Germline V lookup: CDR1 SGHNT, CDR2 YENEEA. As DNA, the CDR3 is TGTGCCAGCAGCTTATCCCCTAGCGTGAGCATAGATACGCAGTATGTT. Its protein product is CASSLSPSVSIDTQYV.